One and the same sample provided the 2 T cell receptor beta chains below, sequenced in a study of Graves' ophthalmopathy and Graves' hyperthyroidism. The study amplified TCR beta CDR3 regions using RNA transcripts. HTBI primers served in a first-round RT-PCR, which a second-round multiplex PCR followed. Each CDR3 protein gets one entry after TCRdb re-called the multiplex PCR reads with MiXCR. The table lists around 1,000,000 distinct CDR3 sequences, 35% to 40% of them singletons, with 11% in the top ten. The sequencing sample was made of peripheral blood or thyroid tissue (not recorded which). The receptor source for this set is an adult man with Graves' hyperthyroidism.

This chain connects TRBV29-1 to TRBJ2-7, with TRBD2 matching 9 bases. Per the germline V gene, CDR1 is SQVTM and CDR2 is ANQGSEA. There are 14 residues in the CDR3. Trimming at V came to 7 bases and at J to 6 bases, leaving 13 bases not matched to a gene. The CDR3 coding sequence is TGCAGCGCGGGGGGGGCTAGCGGGACGTCCGAGCAGTACTTC. This sequence encodes CSAGGASGTSEQYF.

In its sample, this clonotype was seen many times. The chain employs TRBV20-1 and TRBJ2-5; unclear D gene. V was pared by 0 bases and J by 0 bases, with 5 bases between. In germline, CDR1 is DFQATT, CDR2 SNEGSKA (reference sequence). CDR3 length: 13 amino acids. The CDR3 is CSARDQNQETQYF. CDR3 bases: TGCAGTGCTAGAGACCAGAACCAAGAGACCCAGTACTTC.